Listed here is a single T cell receptor (beta chain). This sample stems from a study of response to subunit inactivated influenza vaccine. V was pared by 11 bases and J by 4 bases, with 17 bases between. This CDR3 is built from 13 residues. Germline V gene data show CDR1 as MNHEY and CDR2 as SVGEGT. TCRdb called the RT-PCR reads again in MiXCR, with one record for every CDR3 protein. The data show almost 250,000 distinct CDR3 sequences, 12% seen once. Sequences were derived from non-naive T cells sorted from PBMCs, sampled less than 15 days before vaccination. The clonotype was recovered from a man aged 50 to 60 who received an inactivated influenza vaccine. The V gene is TRBV6-2 or TRBV6-3, the J gene TRBJ1-2, with TRBD1 as a possible D gene (6 bases). The CDR3 DNA is TGTGCCGCCTCCTCGGACAGTATCTATGGCTACACCTTC. Protein sequence: CAASSDSIYGYTF.